This T cell receptor beta chain stems from a study of Ad26.COV2.S vaccination and SARS-CoV-2 variants. Study overall: Participants got Ad26.COV2.S intramuscularly, once or twice 56 days apart.

General observations from the study: Responses of spike-specific T cells (both CD8+ and CD4+) reportedly showed substantial breadth after vaccination.

Germline assignment: CDR1 KGHDR and CDR2 SFDVKD. The V segment lost 4 bases and the J segment 7 bases; nucleotides outside the gene matches: 11. The CDR3 extends over 16 amino acids. On this clone: The antigen remains undetermined.

Generated by immunoSEQ multiplex PCR, the TCRdb table keeps only in-frame clones and is missing some. This repertoire shows some 340,000 clones, 85% found once; its top ten account for 2% to 2.5%. Treatment: 15 to 20 received Ad26.COV2.S at low or high dose, single or two shots; five or six received placebo; per-sample allocation not given. Day 63 after the first vaccine or placebo injection was the time point for sampling. The vaccine delivered Wuhan-strain SARS-CoV-2 spike through an Ad26 vector. V gene TRBV24-1 combines with J gene TRBJ2-2, with 7 bases lining up with TRBD1. The sample in question was peripheral blood, obtained in a trial of Ad26.COV2.S vaccine versus placebo. The clonotype originates from a person between 18 and 59 years old who received the Ad26.COV2.S COVID-19 vaccine or a placebo. This chain's CDR3 is CATSDPGQEDGGELFF. The CDR3 region has the DNA TGTGCCACCAGTGACCCCGGACAGGAGGATGGCGGGGAGCTGTTTTTT.